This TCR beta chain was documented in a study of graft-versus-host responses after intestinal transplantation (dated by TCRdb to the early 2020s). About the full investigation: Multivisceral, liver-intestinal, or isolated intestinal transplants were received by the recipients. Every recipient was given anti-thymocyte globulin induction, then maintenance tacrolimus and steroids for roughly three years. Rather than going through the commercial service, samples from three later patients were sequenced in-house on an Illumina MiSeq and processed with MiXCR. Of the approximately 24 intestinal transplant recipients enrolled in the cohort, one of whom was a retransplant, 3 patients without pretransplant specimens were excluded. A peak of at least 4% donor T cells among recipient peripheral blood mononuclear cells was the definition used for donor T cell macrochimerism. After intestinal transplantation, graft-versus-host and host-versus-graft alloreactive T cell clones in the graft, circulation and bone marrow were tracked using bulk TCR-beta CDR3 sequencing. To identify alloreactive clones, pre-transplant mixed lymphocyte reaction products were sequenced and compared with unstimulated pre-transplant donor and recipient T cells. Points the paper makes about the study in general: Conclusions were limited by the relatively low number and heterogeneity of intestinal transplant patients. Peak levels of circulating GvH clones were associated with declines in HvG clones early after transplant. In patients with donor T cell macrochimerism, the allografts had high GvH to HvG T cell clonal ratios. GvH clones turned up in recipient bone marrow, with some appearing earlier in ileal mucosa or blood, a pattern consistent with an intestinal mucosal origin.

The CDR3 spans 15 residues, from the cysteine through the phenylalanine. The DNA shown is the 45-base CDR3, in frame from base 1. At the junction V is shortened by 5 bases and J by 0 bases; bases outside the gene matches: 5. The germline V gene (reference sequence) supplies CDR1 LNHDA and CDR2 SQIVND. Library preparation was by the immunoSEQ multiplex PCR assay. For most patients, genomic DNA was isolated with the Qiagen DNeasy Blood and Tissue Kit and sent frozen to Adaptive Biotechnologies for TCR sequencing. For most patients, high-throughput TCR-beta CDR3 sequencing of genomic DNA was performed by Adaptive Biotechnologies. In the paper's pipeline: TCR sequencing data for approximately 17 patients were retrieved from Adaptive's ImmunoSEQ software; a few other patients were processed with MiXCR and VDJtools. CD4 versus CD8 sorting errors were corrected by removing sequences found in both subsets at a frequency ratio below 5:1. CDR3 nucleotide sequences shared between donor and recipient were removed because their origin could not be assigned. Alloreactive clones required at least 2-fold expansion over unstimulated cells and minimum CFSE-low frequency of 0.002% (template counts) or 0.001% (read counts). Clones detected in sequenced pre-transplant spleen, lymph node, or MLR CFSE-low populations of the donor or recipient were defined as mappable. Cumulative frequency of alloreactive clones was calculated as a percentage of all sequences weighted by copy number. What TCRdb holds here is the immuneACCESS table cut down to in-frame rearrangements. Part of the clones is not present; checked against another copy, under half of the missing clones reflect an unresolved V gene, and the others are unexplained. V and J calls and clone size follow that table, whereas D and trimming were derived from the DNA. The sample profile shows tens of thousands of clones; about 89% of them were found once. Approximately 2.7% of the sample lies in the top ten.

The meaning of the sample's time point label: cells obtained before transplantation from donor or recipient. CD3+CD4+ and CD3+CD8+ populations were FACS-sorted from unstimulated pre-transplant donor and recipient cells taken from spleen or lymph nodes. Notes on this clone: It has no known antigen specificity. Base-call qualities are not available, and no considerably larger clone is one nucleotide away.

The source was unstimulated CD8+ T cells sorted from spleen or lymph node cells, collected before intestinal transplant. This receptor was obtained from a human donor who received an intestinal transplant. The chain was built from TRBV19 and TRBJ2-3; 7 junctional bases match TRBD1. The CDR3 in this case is CASSGQEPSTDTQYF. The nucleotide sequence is TGTGCCAGTAGTGGACAGGAGCCTAGCACAGATACGCAGTATTTT.